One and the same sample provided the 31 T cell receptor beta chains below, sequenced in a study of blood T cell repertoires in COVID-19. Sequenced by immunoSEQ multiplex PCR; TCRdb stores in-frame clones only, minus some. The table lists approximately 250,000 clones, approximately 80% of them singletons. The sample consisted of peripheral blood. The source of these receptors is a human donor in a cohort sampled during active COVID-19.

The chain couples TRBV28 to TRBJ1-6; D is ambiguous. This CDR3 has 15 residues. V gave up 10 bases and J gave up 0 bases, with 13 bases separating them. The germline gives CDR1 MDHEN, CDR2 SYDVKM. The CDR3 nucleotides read TGTGCCACCGAAAGGAGAAGCTCCTATAATTCACCCCTCCACTTT. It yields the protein CATERRSSYNSPLHF.

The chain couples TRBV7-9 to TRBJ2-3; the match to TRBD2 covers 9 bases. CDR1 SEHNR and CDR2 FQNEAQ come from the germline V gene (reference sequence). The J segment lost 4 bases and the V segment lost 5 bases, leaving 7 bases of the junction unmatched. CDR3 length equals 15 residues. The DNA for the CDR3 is TGTGCCAGCAGCCCCGGCGGGAGGGGAGCAGATACGCAGTATTTT. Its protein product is CASSPGGRGADTQYF. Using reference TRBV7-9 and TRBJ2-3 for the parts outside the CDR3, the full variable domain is DTGVSQNPRHKITKRGQNVTFRCDPISEHNRLYWYRQTLGQGPEFLTYFQNEAQLEKSRLLSDRFSAERPKGSFSTLEIQRTEQGDSAMYLCASSPGGRGADTQYFGPGTRLTVL.

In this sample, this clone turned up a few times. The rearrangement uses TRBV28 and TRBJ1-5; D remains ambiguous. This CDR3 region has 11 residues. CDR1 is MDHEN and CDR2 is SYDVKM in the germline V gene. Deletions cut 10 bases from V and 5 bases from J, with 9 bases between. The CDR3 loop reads CATRTDQPQHF. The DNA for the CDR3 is TGTGCCACCCGAACGGATCAGCCCCAGCATTTT.

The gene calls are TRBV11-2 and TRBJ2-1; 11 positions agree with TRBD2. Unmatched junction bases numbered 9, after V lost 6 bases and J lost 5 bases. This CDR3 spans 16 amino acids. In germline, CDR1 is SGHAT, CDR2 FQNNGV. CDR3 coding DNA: TGTGCCAGCAGAAACCCGGGACTAGCGGACAACAATGAGCAGTTCTTC. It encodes CASRNPGLADNNEQFF.

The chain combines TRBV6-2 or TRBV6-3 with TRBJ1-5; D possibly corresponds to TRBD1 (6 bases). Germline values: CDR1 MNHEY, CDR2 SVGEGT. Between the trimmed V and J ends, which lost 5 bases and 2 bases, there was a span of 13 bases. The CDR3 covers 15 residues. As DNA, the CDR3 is TGTGCCAGCAGTAAGGGGGGGGCGGGCAATCAGCCCCAGCATTTT. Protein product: CASSKGGAGNQPQHF.

CDR3 coding DNA: TGTGCCAGCAGCCCCCTGGGCGGGAGGGTGGACAATGAGCAGTTCTTC. Residues: CASSPLGGRVDNEQFF. This chain links TRBV7-8 with TRBJ2-1; 9 bases fit TRBD2. The CDR3 contains 16 residues. Trimming cost V 5 bases and J 5 bases; bases outside gene matches: 10. Germline V CDR1 and CDR2: SGHVS, FQNEAQ.

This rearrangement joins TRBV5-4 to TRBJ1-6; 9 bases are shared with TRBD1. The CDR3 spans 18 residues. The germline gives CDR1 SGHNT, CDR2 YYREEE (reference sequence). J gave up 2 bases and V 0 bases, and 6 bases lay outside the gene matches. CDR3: CASSLESGTGTYNSPLHF. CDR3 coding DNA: TGTGCCAGCAGCTTGGAATCCGGGACAGGGACCTATAATTCACCCCTCCACTTT.

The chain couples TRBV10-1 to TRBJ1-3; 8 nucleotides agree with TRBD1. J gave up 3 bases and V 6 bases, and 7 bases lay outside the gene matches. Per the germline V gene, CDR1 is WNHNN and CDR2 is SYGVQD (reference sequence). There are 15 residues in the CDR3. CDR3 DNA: TGCGCCAGCAGCCCCGGGACAGGTCTTGGAAACACCATATATTTT. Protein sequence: CASSPGTGLGNTIYF.

The CDR3 DNA sequence: TGTGCCAGCAGCTTATCCGTTAGGAACACCGGGGAGCTGTTTTTT. Translated, it gives CASSLSVRNTGELFF. The chain couples TRBV5-8 to TRBJ2-2, with D hard to call. With 2 bases removed from V and 1 base from J, the gap between germline ends came to 9 bases. Germline V gene lookup returns CDR1 SGHTS and CDR2 YDEGEE. The CDR3 sequence is 15 residues long.

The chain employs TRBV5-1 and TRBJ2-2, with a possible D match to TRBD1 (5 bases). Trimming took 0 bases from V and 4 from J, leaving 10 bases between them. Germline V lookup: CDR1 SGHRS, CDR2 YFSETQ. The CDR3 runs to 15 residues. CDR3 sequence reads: CASSLVTDSTGELFF. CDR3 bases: TGCGCCAGCAGCTTGGTGACAGATTCCACCGGGGAGCTGTTTTTT.

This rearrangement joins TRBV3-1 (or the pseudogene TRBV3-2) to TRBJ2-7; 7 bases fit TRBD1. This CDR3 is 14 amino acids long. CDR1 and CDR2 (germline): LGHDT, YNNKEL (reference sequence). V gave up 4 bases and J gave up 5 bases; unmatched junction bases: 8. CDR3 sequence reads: CASSRAGGTHEQYF. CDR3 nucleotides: TGTGCCAGCAGCCGGGCAGGGGGAACCCACGAGCAGTACTTC.

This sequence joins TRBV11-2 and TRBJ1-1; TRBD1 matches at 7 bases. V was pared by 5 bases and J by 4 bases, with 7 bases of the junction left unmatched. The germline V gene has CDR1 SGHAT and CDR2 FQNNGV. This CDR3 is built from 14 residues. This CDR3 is CASSRQGGGTEAFF. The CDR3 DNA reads TGTGCCAGCAGCCGACAAGGGGGCGGCACTGAAGCTTTCTTT.

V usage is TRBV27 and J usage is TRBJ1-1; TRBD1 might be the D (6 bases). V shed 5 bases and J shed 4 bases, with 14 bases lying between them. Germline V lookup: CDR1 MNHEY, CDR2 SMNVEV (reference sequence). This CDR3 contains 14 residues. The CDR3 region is CASSPSGVSTEAFF. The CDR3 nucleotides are TGTGCCAGCAGTCCATCAGGGGTAAGCACTGAAGCTTTCTTT.

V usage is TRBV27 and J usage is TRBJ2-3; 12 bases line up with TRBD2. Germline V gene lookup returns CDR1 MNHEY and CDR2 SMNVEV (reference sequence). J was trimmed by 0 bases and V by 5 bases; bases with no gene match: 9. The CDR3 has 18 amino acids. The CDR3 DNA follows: TGTGCCAGCAGTAGATGGAACGGACTAGCGGGGAGCACAGATACGCAGTATTTT. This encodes CASSRWNGLAGSTDTQYF.

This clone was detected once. CDR3 DNA: TGTGCCAGCAGTCCACGGACTAGCGGGGTTAGCACAGATACGCAGTATTTT. The encoded protein is CASSPRTSGVSTDTQYF. V gene TRBV6-6 combines with J gene TRBJ2-3, with 12 bases aligning to TRBD2. This CDR3 is built from 17 residues. The J segment lost 0 bases and the V segment lost 5 bases, leaving 6 bases of the junction unmatched. Germline lookup yields CDR1 MNHNY and CDR2 SVGAGI (reference sequence).

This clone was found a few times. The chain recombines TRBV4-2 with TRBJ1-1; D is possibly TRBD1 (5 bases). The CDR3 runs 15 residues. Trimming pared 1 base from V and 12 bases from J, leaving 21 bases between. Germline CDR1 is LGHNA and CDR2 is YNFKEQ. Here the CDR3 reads CASSQAAGQGSLTFF. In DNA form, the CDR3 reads TGTGCCAGCAGCCAAGCCGCGGGGCAGGGAAGTCTAACTTTCTTT.

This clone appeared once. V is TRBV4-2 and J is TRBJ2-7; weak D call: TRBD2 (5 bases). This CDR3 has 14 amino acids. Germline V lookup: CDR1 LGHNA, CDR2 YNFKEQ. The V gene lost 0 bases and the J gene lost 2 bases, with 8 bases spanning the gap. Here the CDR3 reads CASSQEWRTYEQYF. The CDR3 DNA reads TGTGCCAGCAGCCAAGAGTGGAGGACCTACGAGCAGTACTTC.

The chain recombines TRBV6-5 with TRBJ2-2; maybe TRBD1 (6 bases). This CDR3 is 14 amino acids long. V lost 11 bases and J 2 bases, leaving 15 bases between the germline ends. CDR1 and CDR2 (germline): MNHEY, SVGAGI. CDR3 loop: CALKGQSNTGELFF. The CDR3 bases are TGTGCCCTAAAAGGACAGAGTAACACCGGGGAGCTGTTTTTT.

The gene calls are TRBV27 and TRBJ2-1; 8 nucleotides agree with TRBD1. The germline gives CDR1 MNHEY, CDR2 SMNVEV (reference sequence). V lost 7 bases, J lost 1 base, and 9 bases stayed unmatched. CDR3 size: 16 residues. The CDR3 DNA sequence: TGTGCCAGCACCAAACAGGGGGTAATGTCCTACAATGAGCAGTTCTTC. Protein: CASTKQGVMSYNEQFF.

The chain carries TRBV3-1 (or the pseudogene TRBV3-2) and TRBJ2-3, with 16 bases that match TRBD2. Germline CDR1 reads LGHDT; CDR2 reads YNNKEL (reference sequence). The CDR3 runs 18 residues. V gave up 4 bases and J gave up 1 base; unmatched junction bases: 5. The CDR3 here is CASSRGTSGRAGTDTQYF. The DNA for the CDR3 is TGTGCCAGCAGCCGCGGGACTAGCGGGAGGGCCGGCACAGATACGCAGTATTTT.

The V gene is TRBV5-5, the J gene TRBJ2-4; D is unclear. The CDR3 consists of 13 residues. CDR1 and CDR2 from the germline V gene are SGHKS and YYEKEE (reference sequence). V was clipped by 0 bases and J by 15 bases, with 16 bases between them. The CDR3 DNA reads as TGTGCCAGCAGCTTGGCACTTGGGCCCCCCAGGTACTTC. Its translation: CASSLALGPPRYF.

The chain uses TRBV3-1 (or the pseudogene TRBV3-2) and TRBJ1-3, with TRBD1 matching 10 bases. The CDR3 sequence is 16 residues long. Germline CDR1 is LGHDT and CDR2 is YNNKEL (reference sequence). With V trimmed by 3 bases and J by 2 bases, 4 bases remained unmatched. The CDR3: CASSQADRGPGNTIYF. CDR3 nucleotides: TGTGCCAGCAGCCAGGCCGACAGGGGGCCTGGAAACACCATATATTTT.

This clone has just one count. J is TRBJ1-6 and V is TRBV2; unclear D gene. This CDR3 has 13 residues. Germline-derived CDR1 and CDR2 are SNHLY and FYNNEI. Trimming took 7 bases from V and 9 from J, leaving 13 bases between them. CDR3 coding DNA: TGTGCCAGCAAGGCAGGACTGGTTTCACCCCTCCACTTT. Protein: CASKAGLVSPLHF.

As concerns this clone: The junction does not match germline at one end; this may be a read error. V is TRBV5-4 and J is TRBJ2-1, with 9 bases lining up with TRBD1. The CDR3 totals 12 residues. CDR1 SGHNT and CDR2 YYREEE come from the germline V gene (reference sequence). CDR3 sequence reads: CASSRGQGIKIF. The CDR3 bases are TGTGCCAGCAGCAGGGGACAGGGAATTAAAATCTTC.

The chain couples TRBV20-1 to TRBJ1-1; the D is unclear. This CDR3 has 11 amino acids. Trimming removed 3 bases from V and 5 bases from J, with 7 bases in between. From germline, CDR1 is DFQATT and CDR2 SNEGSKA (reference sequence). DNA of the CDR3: TGCAGTGCTAGGTCGGGGACTGAAGCTTTCTTT. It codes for CSARSGTEAFF.

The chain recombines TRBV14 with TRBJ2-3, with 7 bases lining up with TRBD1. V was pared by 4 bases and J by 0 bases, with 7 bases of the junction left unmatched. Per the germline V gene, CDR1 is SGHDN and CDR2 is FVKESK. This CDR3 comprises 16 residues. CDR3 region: CASSPLTGLSTDTQYF. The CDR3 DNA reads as TGTGCCAGCAGCCCTCTGACAGGGCTGAGCACAGATACGCAGTATTTT.

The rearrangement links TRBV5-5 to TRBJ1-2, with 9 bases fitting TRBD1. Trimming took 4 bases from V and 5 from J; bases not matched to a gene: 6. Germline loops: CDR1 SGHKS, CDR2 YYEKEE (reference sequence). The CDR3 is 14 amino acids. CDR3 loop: CASSIRDRDYGYTF. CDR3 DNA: TGTGCCAGCAGCATAAGGGACAGGGATTATGGCTACACCTTC.

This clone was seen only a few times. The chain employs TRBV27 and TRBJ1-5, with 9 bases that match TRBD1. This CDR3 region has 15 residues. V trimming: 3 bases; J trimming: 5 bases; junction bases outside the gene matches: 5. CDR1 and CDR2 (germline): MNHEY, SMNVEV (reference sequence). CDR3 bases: TGTGCCAGCAGTTTCACAGGGGGCAGTTATCAGCCCCAGCATTTT. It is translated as CASSFTGGSYQPQHF.

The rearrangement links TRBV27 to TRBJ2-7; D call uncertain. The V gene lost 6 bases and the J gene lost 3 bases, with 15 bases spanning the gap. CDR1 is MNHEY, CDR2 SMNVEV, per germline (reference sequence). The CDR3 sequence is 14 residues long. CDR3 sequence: CASRDDDTYYEQYF. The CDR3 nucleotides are TGTGCCAGCAGGGATGATGACACCTACTACGAGCAGTACTTC.

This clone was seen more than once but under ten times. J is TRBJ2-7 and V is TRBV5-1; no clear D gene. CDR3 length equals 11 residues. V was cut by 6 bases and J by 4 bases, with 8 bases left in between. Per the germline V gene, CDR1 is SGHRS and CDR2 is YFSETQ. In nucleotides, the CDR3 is TGCGCCAGCACCTCCGGGTACGAGCAGTACTTC. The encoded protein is CASTSGYEQYF.

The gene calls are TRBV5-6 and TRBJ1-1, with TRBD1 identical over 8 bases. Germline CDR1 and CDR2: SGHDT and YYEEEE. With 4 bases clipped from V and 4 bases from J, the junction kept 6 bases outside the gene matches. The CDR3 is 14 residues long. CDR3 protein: CASSARQGSTEAFF. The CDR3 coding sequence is TGTGCCAGCAGCGCCAGACAGGGGAGCACTGAAGCTTTCTTT.